This TCR beta chain was sequenced during a study of early T cells in non-severe SARS-CoV-2 infection. Study-wide context: The authors sequenced bulk RNA from unsorted whole blood, leaving chains unpaired. Overall study results and limits: Using VDJdb, the matching emphasized anti-spike CD8 responses while missing private and CD4 specificities.

This clonotype was picked up a small number of times. Its antigen is unknown. Tagging with unique molecular identifiers was applied to individual cDNA molecules. Each CDR3 protein is one row after TCRdb ran MiXCR on the 5' RACE reads. The sample includes about 75,000 distinct CDR3 sequences, around 11% of them seen just once. The CDR3 extends over 15 amino acids. The germline V gene has CDR1 SEHNR and CDR2 FQNEAQ (reference sequence). V was shortened by 3 bases and J by 4 bases, with 14 bases between the two germline ends. Specimen: whole blood, collected at baseline. This sequence originates from an adult who was a healthcare worker with PCR-confirmed SARS-CoV-2 infection or an uninfected control (not recorded which). The V and J genes are TRBV7-9 and TRBJ2-3; the D call may be TRBD1 or TRBD2 (6 bases each). In nucleotides, the CDR3 is TGTGCCAGCAGCTTGGGGGGACACAAGGCAGATACGCAGTATTTT. It encodes CASSLGGHKADTQYF.